A selection of T cell receptor beta chains follows, all from one sample in a study of cytomegalovirus exposure and HLA in healthy donors. Data came from immunoSEQ multiplex PCR; TCRdb stores just in-frame clones and leaves some out. The data contain 75,000 to 90,000 clones, over 9.5% of them seen just once; the ten biggest clones take up approximately 24%. What was sequenced was PBMCs. All receptors derive from a man in his 60s in good health and CMV-seropositive. Each CDR3 is given with its conserved first and last residue. The D gene is left open where the match is weak. The size field is filled for only some rows; it gives once, few, many or a size class.

TRBD2	TRBJ2-7	15	.	TRBV7-8	CASSSGLAVSYEQYF	TGTGCCAGCAGCTCAGGACTAGCGGTCTCCTACGAGCAGTACTTC
TRBD2	TRBJ2-3	16	.	TRBV28	CASSFTGTSSGDTQYF	TGTGCCAGCAGTTTTACCGGGACTAGCTCTGGAGATACGCAGTATTTT
TRBD2	TRBJ2-5	17	.	TRBV15	CATSREGWTSGQETQYF	TGTGCCACCAGCAGAGAGGGGTGGACTAGCGGCCAAGAGACCCAGTACTTC
.	TRBJ2-7	16	.	TRBV28	CASSLGLLSSSYEQYF	TGTGCCAGCAGTTTAGGACTATTATCGAGCTCCTACGAGCAGTACTTC
.	TRBJ1-6	16	few	TRBV4-1	CASSPGLSSYNSPLHF	TGCGCCAGCAGCCCGGGACTCAGCTCCTATAATTCACCCCTCCACTTT
.	TRBJ1-2	16	few	TRBV7-2	CASSLVAGEANYGYTF	TGTGCCAGCAGCTTAGTAGCGGGCGAGGCTAACTATGGCTACACCTTC
TRBD2	TRBJ2-1	15	few	TRBV6-5	CASSLGLAGRNEQFF	TGTGCCAGCAGTTTGGGACTAGCGGGTCGGAATGAGCAGTTCTTC
TRBD2	TRBJ2-2	15	few	TRBV2	CASIGGRANTGELFF	TGTGCCAGCATTGGCGGGAGGGCGAACACCGGGGAGCTGTTTTTT
TRBD2	TRBJ2-3	18	.	TRBV10-2	CASSTGTREASSTDTQYF	TGCGCCAGTTCGACCGGGACTAGGGAAGCGTCTAGCACAGATACGCAGTATTTT
TRBD2	TRBJ2-3	14	.	TRBV10-3	CAISKAGSTDTQYF	TGTGCCATCAGTAAAGCGGGAAGCACAGATACGCAGTATTTT
TRBD1	TRBJ1-2	13	.	TRBV9	CASSPGQNYGYTF	TGTGCCAGCAGCCCGGGACAGAACTATGGCTACACCTTC
.	TRBJ2-3	14	few	TRBV6-1	CASRKGGSPDTQYF	TGTGCCAGCAGAAAGGGGGGGAGCCCAGATACGCAGTATTTT
.	TRBJ1-5	15	.	TRBV11-2	CASSVGGGSNQPQHF	TGTGCCAGCAGCGTGGGGGGGGGTAGCAATCAGCCCCAGCATTTT
TRBD1	TRBJ1-3	16	.	TRBV13	CASSWGQGDRGNTIYF	TGTGCCAGCAGCTGGGGACAGGGAGACCGTGGAAACACCATATATTTT
.	TRBJ2-3	14	.	TRBV5-8	CASSFTTDTDTQYF	TGTGCCAGCAGCTTCACGACAGACACAGATACGCAGTATTTT
.	TRBJ1-1	15	few	TRBV5-1	CASSSLDILNTEAFF	TGCGCCAGCAGCTCGTTGGACATCTTGAACACTGAAGCTTTCTTT
TRBD2	TRBJ2-2	20	.	TRBV7-8	CASSLARVAGGHRDTGELFF	TGTGCCAGCAGCTTAGCGAGGGTAGCGGGGGGGCATAGGGACACCGGGGAGCTGTTTTTT
.	TRBJ2-2	16	.	TRBV5-1	CASSPRLGGPTGELFF	TGCGCCAGCAGCCCCCGTCTGGGGGGGCCCACCGGGGAGCTGTTTTTT
TRBD1	TRBJ1-3	18	few	TRBV14	CASSQGDDRATSGNTIYF	TGTGCCAGCAGCCAAGGGGACGACAGGGCTACCTCTGGAAACACCATATATTTT
.	TRBJ1-1	13	few	TRBV7-9	CASSTGTFTEAFF	TGTGCCAGCAGCACTGGGACTTTCACTGAAGCTTTCTTT
TRBD1	TRBJ2-2	15	few	TRBV19	CASSLSQGFTGELFF	TGTGCCAGTAGTCTCTCACAGGGGTTCACCGGGGAGCTGTTTTTT
.	TRBJ2-2	14	few	TRBV19	CASIGQTNTGELFF	TGTGCCAGTATCGGACAGACTAACACCGGGGAGCTGTTTTTT
TRBD1	TRBJ1-4	14	.	TRBV18	CASSPDRGSEKLFF	TGTGCCAGCTCGCCAGACAGGGGCAGTGAAAAACTGTTTTTT
TRBD2	TRBJ2-5	14	few	TRBV5-6	CASSLAGGQETQYF	TGTGCCAGCAGCTTGGCGGGGGGCCAAGAGACCCAGTACTTC
.	TRBJ2-7	14	.	TRBV5-6	CASSFRQAAYEQYF	TGTGCCAGCAGCTTTCGACAGGCCGCCTACGAGCAGTACTTC
.	TRBJ2-7	12	few	TRBV13	CASSSPGYEQYF	TGTGCCAGCAGCTCCCCCGGCTACGAGCAGTACTTC
.	TRBJ2-7	15	few	TRBV28	CASSLSSGRFYEQYF	TGTGCCAGCAGTTTGTCTTCTGGCAGATTCTACGAGCAGTACTTC
TRBD1	TRBJ2-1	15	.	TRBV28	CASRVGTGGWNEQFF	TGTGCCAGCAGGGTAGGGACAGGGGGATGGAATGAGCAGTTCTTC
TRBD1	TRBJ1-1	16	.	TRBV5-1	CASSSDRGAPNTEAFF	TGCGCCAGCAGCTCGGACAGGGGAGCGCCGAACACTGAAGCTTTCTTT
.	TRBJ1-2	15	.	TRBV10-3	CAISESSSYNYGYTF	TGTGCCATCAGTGAGTCGAGTTCGTACAACTATGGCTACACCTTC
TRBD2	TRBJ2-7	14	few	TRBV28	CASKAGVNSKEQYF	TGTGCCAGCAAGGCGGGAGTAAACTCGAAGGAGCAGTACTTC
.	TRBJ2-4	15	few	TRBV7-9	CASSLNTPEGNIQYF	TGTGCCAGCAGCTTAAATACTCCCGAGGGAAACATTCAGTACTTC
.	TRBJ2-3	16	.	TRBV9	CASSGPSVAGTDTQYF	TGTGCCAGCAGCGGTCCCTCAGTGGCGGGGACAGATACGCAGTATTTT
TRBD2	TRBJ2-1	14	.	TRBV11-2	CASSSSGRMNEQFF	TGTGCCAGCAGCTCCAGCGGGAGAATGAATGAGCAGTTCTTC
TRBD2	TRBJ2-7	14	.	TRBV30	CAWGRASGAYEQYF	TGTGCCTGGGGTAGGGCTAGCGGGGCCTACGAGCAGTACTTC
.	TRBJ2-7	14	few	TRBV5-5	CASSTGTHSYEQYF	TGTGCCAGCAGCACCGGGACACACTCCTACGAGCAGTACTTC
TRBD2	TRBJ2-1	16	.	TRBV5-6	CASSRRAGGLQNEQFF	TGTGCCAGCAGTCGAAGAGCGGGGGGACTTCAAAATGAGCAGTTCTTC
TRBD2	TRBJ2-7	17	.	TRBV28	CASSSPLAGGWTYEQYF	TGTGCCAGCAGTTCACCGCTAGCGGGAGGCTGGACCTACGAGCAGTACTTC
TRBD1	TRBJ2-5	15	few	TRBV11-2	CASSGTGTGIGTQYF	TGTGCCAGCAGCGGAACCGGGACAGGGATCGGGACCCAGTACTTC
.	TRBJ1-1	15	few	TRBV15	CATSRDISGNTEAFF	TGTGCCACCAGCAGAGATATTTCGGGGAACACTGAAGCTTTCTTT
.	TRBJ1-3	16	few	TRBV5-1	CASSLGSDFSGNTIYF	TGCGCCAGCAGCTTGGGATCAGATTTCTCTGGAAACACCATATATTTT
TRBD1	TRBJ2-5	16	few	TRBV6-5	CASSFGQGAVGETQYF	TGTGCCAGCAGTTTTGGGCAGGGGGCTGTTGGAGAGACCCAGTACTTC
TRBD2	TRBJ2-1	15	few	TRBV5-1	CASSSAGGYFNEQFF	TGCGCCAGCAGCTCCGCGGGGGGGTATTTCAATGAGCAGTTCTTC
.	TRBJ1-1	15	few	TRBV15	CATSRIRVANTEAFF	TGTGCCACCAGCAGGATCAGGGTAGCGAACACTGAAGCTTTCTTT
.	TRBJ2-2	13	once	TRBV6-1	CASRASGTGELFF	TGTGCCAGCAGGGCGTCGGGCACCGGGGAGCTGTTTTTT
.	TRBJ1-2	15	few	TRBV15	CATSRDESVFYGYTF	TGTGCCACCAGCAGAGATGAGTCTGTTTTCTATGGCTACACCTTC
.	TRBJ2-7	15	.	TRBV7-3	CASSLNRAMSYEQYF	TGTGCCAGCAGCTTAAACAGGGCAATGTCCTACGAGCAGTACTTC
.	TRBJ2-5	12	.	TRBV2	CAPGSSQETQYF	TGTGCCCCCGGGAGCAGCCAAGAGACCCAGTACTTC
.	TRBJ2-3	13	few	TRBV4-1	CASSPGATDTQYF	TGCGCCAGCAGCCCAGGGGCCACAGATACGCAGTATTTT
.	TRBJ2-5	14	few	TRBV7-8	CASSPASRQETQYF	TGTGCCAGCAGCCCTGCGTCCAGGCAAGAGACCCAGTACTTC
.	TRBJ2-1	13	.	TRBV7-9	CASSSSSDNEQFF	TGTGCCAGCAGTTCTAGCTCCGACAATGAGCAGTTCTTC
.	TRBJ1-5	14	.	TRBV30	CAWSVSGSNQPQHF	TGTGCCTGGAGTGTATCGGGAAGCAATCAGCCCCAGCATTTT
TRBD2	TRBJ2-3	15	.	TRBV7-8	CASSRLAGGPDTQYF	TGTGCCAGCAGCCGTCTAGCGGGGGGACCAGATACGCAGTATTTT